Listed below are T cell receptor beta chains from one sample, sequenced in a study of quantifying T cell responses using KT2 cells. TCRdb analysed the UMI-ligation and nested PCR reads with MiXCR anew, one entry per CDR3 protein. The sample carries 60,000 or so distinct CDR3 sequences, roughly an eighth recorded once. What was sequenced was PBMCs spiked with cells of the T cell clone KT2. These receptors all stem from a human donor. Both conserved end residues are part of each CDR3. D genes are given only for firm matches. Some rows mark clone size as missing; the rest say once, few, many or name a class of expanded clone.

v_call: TRBV2; j_call: TRBJ2-7; d_call: TRBD2; clone_size: .; cdr3_nt: TGTGCCAGCCGGGGGGGCCACGAGCAGTACTTC; cdr3_aa: CASRGGHEQYF
v_call: TRBV27; j_call: TRBJ1-1; d_call: TRBD1; clone_size: many; cdr3_nt: TGTGCCAGCAGTTTCTTTCAGGGGGCTACTGAAGCTTTCTTT; cdr3_aa: CASSFFQGATEAFF
v_call: TRBV5-4; j_call: TRBJ2-3; d_call: .; clone_size: .; cdr3_nt: TGTGCCAGCAGCTTGAGTCTAGCCCCCGGTGAGGTAACAGATACGCAGTATTTT; cdr3_aa: CASSLSLAPGEVTDTQYF
v_call: TRBV27; j_call: TRBJ2-3; d_call: TRBD2; clone_size: .; cdr3_nt: TGTGCCAGCAGAAACCCGGGACTAGCGGGGGAAACAGATACGCAGTATTTT; cdr3_aa: CASRNPGLAGETDTQYF
v_call: TRBV2; j_call: TRBJ2-3; d_call: TRBD2; clone_size: .; cdr3_nt: TGTGCCGGGGAATCGACTAGCTCTCCATATACGCAGTATTTT; cdr3_aa: CAGESTSSPYTQYF
v_call: TRBV12-3/TRBV12-4; j_call: TRBJ2-2; d_call: .; clone_size: few; cdr3_nt: TGTGCCAGCAGTTGGGCAGGGCAGGACGGGGAGCTGTTTTTT; cdr3_aa: CASSWAGQDGELFF
v_call: TRBV20-1; j_call: TRBJ2-3; d_call: .; clone_size: many; cdr3_nt: TGCAGTGCCCCCCACCCGTCCTCTAGCACAGATACGCAGTATTTT; cdr3_aa: CSAPHPSSSTDTQYF
v_call: TRBV6-2/TRBV6-3; j_call: TRBJ1-2; d_call: TRBD1; clone_size: few; cdr3_nt: TGTGCCAGCAGCCATAACCGGGACAGGGACGGCTACACCTTC; cdr3_aa: CASSHNRDRDGYTF
v_call: TRBV2; j_call: TRBJ1-1; d_call: .; clone_size: .; cdr3_nt: TGTGCCAGCAGTGATGGACACCACCTGAGGGACACTGAAGCTTTCTTT; cdr3_aa: CASSDGHHLRDTEAFF
v_call: TRBV7-9; j_call: TRBJ1-4; d_call: .; clone_size: .; cdr3_nt: TGTGCCAGCAGCTTCGAGAGGGGTCGTGAAAAACTGTTTTTT; cdr3_aa: CASSFERGREKLFF
v_call: TRBV7-9; j_call: TRBJ1-2; d_call: TRBD1; clone_size: many; cdr3_nt: TGTGCCAGCAGCTTCCGGGACAGCAATACGATCTATGGCTACACCTTC; cdr3_aa: CASSFRDSNTIYGYTF
v_call: TRBV6-1; j_call: TRBJ1-2; d_call: TRBD1; clone_size: .; cdr3_nt: TGTGCCAGCACCTCCGGGACAGAAGTCTATGGCTACACCTTC; cdr3_aa: CASTSGTEVYGYTF
v_call: TRBV27; j_call: TRBJ2-2; d_call: TRBD2; clone_size: few; cdr3_nt: TGTGCCAGCAGTTTACAGCCTAGCGGGGCCGGGGCCGGGGAGCTGTTTTTT; cdr3_aa: CASSLQPSGAGAGELFF
v_call: TRBV20-1; j_call: TRBJ1-1; d_call: .; clone_size: many; cdr3_nt: TGCAGTGCTAGAGATAGGGGGGGGCAAGGTACTGAAGCTTTCTTT; cdr3_aa: CSARDRGGQGTEAFF
v_call: TRBV11-3; j_call: TRBJ2-1; d_call: TRBD2; clone_size: few; cdr3_nt: TGTGCCAGCAGCCACGGGACTATCGATGAGCAGTTCTTC; cdr3_aa: CASSHGTIDEQFF
v_call: TRBV20-1; j_call: TRBJ2-7; d_call: .; clone_size: .; cdr3_nt: TGCAGTGCCCCGGGACACTCCTACGAGCAGTGCTTC; cdr3_aa: CSAPGHSYEQCF
v_call: TRBV29-1; j_call: TRBJ1-1; d_call: .; clone_size: .; cdr3_nt: TGCAGCGTTGTATGGGCTCAGGGTTTTAGGTCCACTGAAGCTTTCTTT; cdr3_aa: CSVVWAQGFRSTEAFF
v_call: TRBV2; j_call: TRBJ2-3; d_call: TRBD1; clone_size: few; cdr3_nt: TGTGCCAGCTCGGGGGACAGGGCCCCAGATACGCAGTATTTT; cdr3_aa: CASSGDRAPDTQYF
v_call: TRBV27; j_call: TRBJ2-1; d_call: .; clone_size: .; cdr3_nt: TGTGCCAGCAGACACCTTTGGGAGGCTCTCGATGAGCAGTTCTTC; cdr3_aa: CASRHLWEALDEQFF
v_call: TRBV19; j_call: TRBJ1-2; d_call: TRBD1; clone_size: .; cdr3_nt: TGTGCCAGTAGGCCGGGACAGGGAGTCTATGGCTACACCTTC; cdr3_aa: CASRPGQGVYGYTF
v_call: TRBV6-2/TRBV6-3; j_call: TRBJ2-4; d_call: .; clone_size: few; cdr3_nt: TGTGCCATCTCAAAGGACAGTACAGACATTCAGTACTTC; cdr3_aa: CAISKDSTDIQYF
v_call: TRBV7-2; j_call: TRBJ2-3; d_call: .; clone_size: many; cdr3_nt: TGTGCCACTGCGGGTCTGAACCGGGGTACGCAGTATTTT; cdr3_aa: CATAGLNRGTQYF
v_call: TRBV2; j_call: TRBJ2-2; d_call: .; clone_size: .; cdr3_nt: TGTGCCAGCAGTGATCCTACCCTACTTGACTCCGGGGAGCTGTTTTTT; cdr3_aa: CASSDPTLLDSGELFF
v_call: TRBV11-2; j_call: TRBJ2-1; d_call: .; clone_size: many; cdr3_nt: TGTGCCAGCAGAAGCCCGGGACCCCGGAGCCGTGAGCAGTTCTTC; cdr3_aa: CASRSPGPRSREQFF
v_call: TRBV3-1; j_call: TRBJ2-1; d_call: .; clone_size: .; cdr3_nt: TGTGCCAGCAGCCAAGATGGGAGGACTGCCGGTGAGCAGTTCTTC; cdr3_aa: CASSQDGRTAGEQFF
v_call: TRBV27; j_call: TRBJ2-1; d_call: TRBD2; clone_size: .; cdr3_nt: TGTGCCAGCAGTTGGGCCGGGACTAGCGCCGTGGTATTATACAATGAGCAGTTCTTC; cdr3_aa: CASSWAGTSAVVLYNEQFF
v_call: TRBV20-1; j_call: TRBJ2-7; d_call: .; clone_size: .; cdr3_nt: TGCAGTGCTAGTTCCAAGACCGTAACGTACTTC; cdr3_aa: CSASSKTVTYF
v_call: TRBV6-1; j_call: TRBJ2-3; d_call: TRBD2; clone_size: .; cdr3_nt: TGTGCCAGCAGTGCCTCTAGCGGGAGTCCCACAGATACGCAGTATTTT; cdr3_aa: CASSASSGSPTDTQYF
v_call: TRBV21-1; j_call: TRBJ2-7; d_call: .; clone_size: few; cdr3_nt: TGTGCCAGCAGCTCTCGACTAATTGGACAGGGATTTTACTTC; cdr3_aa: CASSSRLIGQGFYF
v_call: TRBV7-3; j_call: TRBJ2-2; d_call: .; clone_size: many; cdr3_nt: TGTGCCAGCAGTAACAGGGAGGGCACCGGGGAGCTGTTTTTT; cdr3_aa: CASSNREGTGELFF
v_call: TRBV6-1; j_call: TRBJ2-2; d_call: .; clone_size: few; cdr3_nt: TGTGCCAGCACCCGGCAGGGCGACACCGGGGAGCTGTTTTTT; cdr3_aa: CASTRQGDTGELFF
v_call: TRBV25-1; j_call: TRBJ2-2; d_call: .; clone_size: .; cdr3_nt: TGTGCCAGCAGTGAATATGCGCGAGGTGACGGGGAGCTGTTTTTT; cdr3_aa: CASSEYARGDGELFF
v_call: TRBV13; j_call: TRBJ1-1; d_call: .; clone_size: few; cdr3_nt: TGTGCCAGCAGCTTTAAACGGAATCGTGAAGCTTTCTTT; cdr3_aa: CASSFKRNREAFF
v_call: TRBV6-5; j_call: TRBJ2-3; d_call: TRBD2; clone_size: .; cdr3_nt: TGTGCCATAGAGACTAGCGACACAGATACGCAGTATTTT; cdr3_aa: CAIETSDTDTQYF
v_call: TRBV4-2; j_call: TRBJ2-1; d_call: .; clone_size: few; cdr3_nt: TGTGCCAGCAGCCTTTACGATCGGGACTCAGACAATGAGCAGTTCTTC; cdr3_aa: CASSLYDRDSDNEQFF
v_call: TRBV6-1; j_call: TRBJ2-7; d_call: .; clone_size: .; cdr3_nt: TGTGCCAGCAGTGAAGACGTCAGGTCGTACGAGCAGTACTTC; cdr3_aa: CASSEDVRSYEQYF
v_call: TRBV4-1; j_call: TRBJ1-2; d_call: .; clone_size: .; cdr3_nt: TGCGCCAGCAGCGACAAGGGGGGTGGCTACACCTTC; cdr3_aa: CASSDKGGGYTF
v_call: TRBV12-3/TRBV12-4; j_call: TRBJ2-7; d_call: .; clone_size: many; cdr3_nt: TGTGCCAGCAGTTTCGATGATCACGAGAGATACTTC; cdr3_aa: CASSFDDHERYF
v_call: TRBV6-2/TRBV6-3; j_call: TRBJ2-6; d_call: .; clone_size: many; cdr3_nt: TGTGCCAGCAGAACAGACAGGTCTTTGAGCGGGGCCAACGTCCTGACTTTC; cdr3_aa: CASRTDRSLSGANVLTF
v_call: TRBV3-1; j_call: TRBJ2-7; d_call: .; clone_size: .; cdr3_nt: TGTGCCAGCAGCCGCGGAGAGAGGGCCTACGAGCAGTACTTC; cdr3_aa: CASSRGERAYEQYF
v_call: TRBV12-3/TRBV12-4; j_call: TRBJ1-1; d_call: .; clone_size: .; cdr3_nt: TGTGCCAGCAGTTTTACCGGGAGTGAAGCTTTCTTT; cdr3_aa: CASSFTGSEAFF
v_call: TRBV28; j_call: TRBJ2-1; d_call: TRBD2; clone_size: .; cdr3_nt: TGTGCCAGCAGTCAAAATCTAGCGGGGCGCTTAGATGAGCAGTTCTTC; cdr3_aa: CASSQNLAGRLDEQFF